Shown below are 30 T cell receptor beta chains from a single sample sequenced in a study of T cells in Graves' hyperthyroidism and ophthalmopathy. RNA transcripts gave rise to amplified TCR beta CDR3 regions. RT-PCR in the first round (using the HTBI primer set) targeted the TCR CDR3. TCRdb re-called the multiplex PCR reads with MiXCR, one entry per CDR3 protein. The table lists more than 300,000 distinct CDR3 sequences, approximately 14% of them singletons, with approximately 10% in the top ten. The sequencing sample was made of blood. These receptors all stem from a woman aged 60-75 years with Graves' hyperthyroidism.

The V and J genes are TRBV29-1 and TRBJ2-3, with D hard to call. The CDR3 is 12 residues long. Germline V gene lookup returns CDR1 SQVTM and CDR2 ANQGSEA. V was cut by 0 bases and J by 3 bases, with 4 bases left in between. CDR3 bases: TGCAGCGTTGAAGATGGAACAGATACGCAGTATTTT. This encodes CSVEDGTDTQYF.

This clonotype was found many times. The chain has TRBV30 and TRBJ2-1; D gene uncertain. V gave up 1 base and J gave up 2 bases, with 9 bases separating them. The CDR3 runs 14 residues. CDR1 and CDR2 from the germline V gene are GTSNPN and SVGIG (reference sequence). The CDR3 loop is CAWSAGGAYNEQFF. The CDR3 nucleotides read TGTGCCTGGAGTGCCGGTGGGGCCTACAATGAGCAGTTCTTC.

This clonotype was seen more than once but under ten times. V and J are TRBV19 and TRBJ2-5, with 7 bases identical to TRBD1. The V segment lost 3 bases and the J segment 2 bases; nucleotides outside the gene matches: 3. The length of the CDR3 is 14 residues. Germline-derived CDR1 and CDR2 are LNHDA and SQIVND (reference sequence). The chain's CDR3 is CASSIDRVQETQYF. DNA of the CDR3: TGTGCCAGTAGTATCGACAGGGTTCAAGAGACCCAGTACTTC.

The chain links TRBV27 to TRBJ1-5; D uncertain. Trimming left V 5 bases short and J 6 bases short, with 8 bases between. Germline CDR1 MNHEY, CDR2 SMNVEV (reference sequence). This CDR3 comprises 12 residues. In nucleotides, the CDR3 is TGTGCCAGCAGTAATGGTCGTCAGCCCCAGCATTTT. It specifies CASSNGRQPQHF.

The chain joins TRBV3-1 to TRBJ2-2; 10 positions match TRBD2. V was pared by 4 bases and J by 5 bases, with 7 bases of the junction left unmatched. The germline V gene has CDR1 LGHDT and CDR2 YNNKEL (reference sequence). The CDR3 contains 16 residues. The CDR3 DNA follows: TGTGCCAGCAGCCCCAGTACTAGCGGGGTGACCGGGGAGCTGTTTTTT. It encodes CASSPSTSGVTGELFF.

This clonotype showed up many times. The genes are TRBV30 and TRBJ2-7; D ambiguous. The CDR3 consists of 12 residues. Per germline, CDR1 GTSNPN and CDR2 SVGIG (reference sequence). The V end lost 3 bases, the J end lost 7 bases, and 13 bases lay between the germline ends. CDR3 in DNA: TGTGCCTGGAGGGGGAATTCCTTGGAGCAGTACTTC. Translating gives CAWRGNSLEQYF. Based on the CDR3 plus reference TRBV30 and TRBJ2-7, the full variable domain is SQTIHQWPATLVQPVGSPLSLECTVEGTSNPNLYWYRQAAGRGLQLLFYSVGIGQISSEVPQNLSASRPQDRQFILSSKKLLLSDSGFYLCAWRGNSLEQYFGPGTRLTVT.

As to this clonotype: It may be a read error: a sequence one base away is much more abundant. CDR3 protein: CSARGPPGMGGQETQYF. The CDR3 bases are TGCAGTGCTAGAGGCCCCCCCGGTATGGGGGGCCAAGAGACCCAGTACTTC. The V and J genes are TRBV20-1 and TRBJ2-5; TRBD2 is a possible D gene (6 bases). CDR1 is DFQATT, CDR2 SNEGSKA, per germline (reference sequence). CDR3 length: 17 amino acids. Trimming pared 1 base from V and 1 base from J, leaving 19 bases between.

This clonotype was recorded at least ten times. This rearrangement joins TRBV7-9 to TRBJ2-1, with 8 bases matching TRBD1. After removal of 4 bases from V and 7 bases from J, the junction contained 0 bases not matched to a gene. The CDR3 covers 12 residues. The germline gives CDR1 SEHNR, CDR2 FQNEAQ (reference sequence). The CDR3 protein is CASSWDRNEQFF. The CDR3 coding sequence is TGTGCCAGCAGCTGGGACAGGAATGAGCAGTTCTTC.

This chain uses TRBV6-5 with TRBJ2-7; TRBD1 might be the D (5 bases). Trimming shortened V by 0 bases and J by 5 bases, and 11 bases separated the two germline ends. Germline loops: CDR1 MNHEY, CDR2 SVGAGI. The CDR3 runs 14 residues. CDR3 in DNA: TGTGCCAGCAGTTACTCCGCAGGGCGCGACGAGCAGTACTTC. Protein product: CASSYSAGRDEQYF.

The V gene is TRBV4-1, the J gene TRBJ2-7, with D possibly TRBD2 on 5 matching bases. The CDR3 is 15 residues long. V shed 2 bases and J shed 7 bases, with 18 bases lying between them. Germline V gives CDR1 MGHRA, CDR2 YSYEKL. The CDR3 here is CASSQPSGPPWEQYF. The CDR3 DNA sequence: TGCGCCAGCAGCCAACCAAGCGGTCCTCCTTGGGAGCAGTACTTC.

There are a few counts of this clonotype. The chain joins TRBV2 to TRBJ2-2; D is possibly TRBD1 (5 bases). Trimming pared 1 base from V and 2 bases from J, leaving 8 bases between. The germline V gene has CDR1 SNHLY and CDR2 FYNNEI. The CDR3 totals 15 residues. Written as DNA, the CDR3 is TGTGCCAGCAGTGAAGGGACAAGAAACACCGGGGAGCTGTTTTTT. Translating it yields CASSEGTRNTGELFF.

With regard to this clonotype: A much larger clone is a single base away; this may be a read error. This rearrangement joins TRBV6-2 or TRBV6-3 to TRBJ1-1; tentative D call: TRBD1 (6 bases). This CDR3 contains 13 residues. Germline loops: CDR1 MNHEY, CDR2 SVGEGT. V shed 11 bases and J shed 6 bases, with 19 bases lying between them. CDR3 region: CAGILIQGSEAFF. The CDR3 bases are TGTGCCGGCATTCTCATACAGGGTTCTGAAGCTTTCTTT.

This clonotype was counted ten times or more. This chain's CDR3 is CASSLVETTAYNEQFF. As DNA, the CDR3 is TGTGCCAGCAGCTTAGTGGAGACCACTGCCTACAATGAGCAGTTCTTC. The chain recombines TRBV11-2 with TRBJ2-1; no firm D call. Germline values: CDR1 SGHAT, CDR2 FQNNGV. CDR3 length: 16 amino acids. Between the trimmed V and J ends, which lost 1 base and 2 bases, there was a span of 12 bases.

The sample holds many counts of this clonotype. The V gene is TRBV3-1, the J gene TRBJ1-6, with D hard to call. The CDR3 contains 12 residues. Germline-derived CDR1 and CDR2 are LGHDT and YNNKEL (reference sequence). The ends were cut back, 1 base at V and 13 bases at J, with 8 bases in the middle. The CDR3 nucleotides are TGTGCCAGCAGCCAAGTTTCAGACCCCCTCCACTTT. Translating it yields CASSQVSDPLHF.

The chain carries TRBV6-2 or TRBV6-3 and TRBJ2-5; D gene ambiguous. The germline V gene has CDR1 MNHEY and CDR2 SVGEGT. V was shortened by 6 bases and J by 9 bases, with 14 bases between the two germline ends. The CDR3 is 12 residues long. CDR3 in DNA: TGTGCCAGCAGCTTACCCTCTTCTGCCCAGTACTTC. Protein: CASSLPSSAQYF.

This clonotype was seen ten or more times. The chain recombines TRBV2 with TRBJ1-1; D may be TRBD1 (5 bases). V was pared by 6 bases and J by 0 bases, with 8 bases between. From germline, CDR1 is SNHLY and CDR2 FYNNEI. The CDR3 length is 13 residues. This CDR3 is CASRTEMNTEAFF. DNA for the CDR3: TGTGCCAGCAGGACAGAGATGAACACTGAAGCTTTCTTT.

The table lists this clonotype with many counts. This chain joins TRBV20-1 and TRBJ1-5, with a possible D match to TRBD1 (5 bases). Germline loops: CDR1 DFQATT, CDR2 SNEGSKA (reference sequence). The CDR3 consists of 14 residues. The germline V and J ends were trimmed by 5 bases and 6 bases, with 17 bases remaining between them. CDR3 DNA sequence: TGCAGTGCTTCCGACAGCAGTTCATTTCAGCCCCAGCATTTT. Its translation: CSASDSSSFQPQHF.

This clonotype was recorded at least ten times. Here the CDR3 DNA reads TGTGCCAGCAGCTTAGATCGGGTAGCGGACTCCTACGAGCAGTACTTC. Residues: CASSLDRVADSYEQYF. This chain links TRBV11-2 with TRBJ2-7, with TRBD2 as a possible D gene (6 bases). The ends were cut back, 0 bases at V and 0 bases at J, with 12 bases in the middle. The germline V gene encodes CDR1 SGHAT and CDR2 FQNNGV. This CDR3 contains 16 residues.

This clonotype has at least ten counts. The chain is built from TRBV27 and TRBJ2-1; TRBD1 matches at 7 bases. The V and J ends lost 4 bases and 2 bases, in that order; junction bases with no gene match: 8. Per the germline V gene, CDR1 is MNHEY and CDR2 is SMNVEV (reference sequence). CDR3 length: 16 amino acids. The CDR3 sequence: CASSSNLGTAYNEQFF. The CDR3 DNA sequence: TGTGCCAGCAGTTCGAACCTCGGGACAGCCTACAATGAGCAGTTCTTC.

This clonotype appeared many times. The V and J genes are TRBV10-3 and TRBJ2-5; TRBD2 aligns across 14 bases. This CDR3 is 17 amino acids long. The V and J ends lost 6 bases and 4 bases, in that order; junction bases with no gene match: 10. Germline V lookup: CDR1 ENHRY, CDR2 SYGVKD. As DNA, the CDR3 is TGTGCCATCAGCCAGGGACTAGCGGGAGTAAGCGGAGAGACCCAGTACTTC. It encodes CAISQGLAGVSGETQYF.

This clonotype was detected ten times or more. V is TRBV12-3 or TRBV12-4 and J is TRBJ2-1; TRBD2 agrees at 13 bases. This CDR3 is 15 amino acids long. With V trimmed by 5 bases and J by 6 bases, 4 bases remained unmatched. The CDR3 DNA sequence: TGTGCCAGCAGTCCAGGACTAGCGGGAGCCAATGAGCAGTTCTTC. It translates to CASSPGLAGANEQFF.

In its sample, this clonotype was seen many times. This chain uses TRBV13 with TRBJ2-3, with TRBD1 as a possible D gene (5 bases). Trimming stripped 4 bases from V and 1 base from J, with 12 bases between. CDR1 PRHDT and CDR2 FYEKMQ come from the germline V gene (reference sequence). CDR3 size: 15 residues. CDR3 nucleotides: TGTGCCAGCAGCTCCCTGGTCAGGGGCACAGATACGCAGTATTTT. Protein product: CASSSLVRGTDTQYF.

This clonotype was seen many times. The CDR3 DNA is TGTGCCAGCAGCCCGACTCCGGGGAACACTGAAGCTTTCTTT. Translated, it gives CASSPTPGNTEAFF. The chain has TRBV9 and TRBJ1-1; D is unresolved. The V gene lost 4 bases and the J gene lost 1 base, with 11 bases spanning the gap. Per germline, CDR1 SGDLS and CDR2 YYNGEE. The length of the CDR3 is 14 residues. Variable domain in full (rest from reference TRBV9 and TRBJ1-1): DSGVTQTPKHLITATGQRVTLRCSPRSGDLSVYWYQQSLDQGLQFLIQYYNGEERAKGNILERFSAQQFPDLHSELNLSSLELGDSALYFCASSPTPGNTEAFFGQGTRLTVV.

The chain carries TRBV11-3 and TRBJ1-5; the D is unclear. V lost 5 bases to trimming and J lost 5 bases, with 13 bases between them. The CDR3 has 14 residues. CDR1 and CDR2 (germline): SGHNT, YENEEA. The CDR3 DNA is TGTGCCAGCAGCCCCACAGCGGTCTATCAGCCCCAGCATTTT. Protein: CASSPTAVYQPQHF.

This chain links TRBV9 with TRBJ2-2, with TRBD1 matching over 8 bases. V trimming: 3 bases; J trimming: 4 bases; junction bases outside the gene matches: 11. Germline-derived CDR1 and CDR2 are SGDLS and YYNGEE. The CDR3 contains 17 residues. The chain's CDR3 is CASSGASGQGLTGELFF. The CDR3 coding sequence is TGTGCCAGCAGCGGAGCCTCAGGACAGGGCCTCACCGGGGAGCTGTTTTTT.

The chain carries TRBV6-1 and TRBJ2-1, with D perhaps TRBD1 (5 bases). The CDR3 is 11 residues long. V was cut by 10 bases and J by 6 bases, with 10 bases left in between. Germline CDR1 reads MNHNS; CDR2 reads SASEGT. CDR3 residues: CATRGLNEQFF. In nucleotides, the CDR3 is TGTGCCACTAGGGGTCTCAATGAGCAGTTCTTC.

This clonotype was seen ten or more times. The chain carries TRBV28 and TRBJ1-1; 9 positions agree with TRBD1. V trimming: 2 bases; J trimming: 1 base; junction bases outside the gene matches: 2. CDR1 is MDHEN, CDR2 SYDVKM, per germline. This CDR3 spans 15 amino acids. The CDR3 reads CASSLPGQGNTEAFF. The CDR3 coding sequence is TGTGCCAGCAGTTTACCGGGACAGGGGAACACTGAAGCTTTCTTT.

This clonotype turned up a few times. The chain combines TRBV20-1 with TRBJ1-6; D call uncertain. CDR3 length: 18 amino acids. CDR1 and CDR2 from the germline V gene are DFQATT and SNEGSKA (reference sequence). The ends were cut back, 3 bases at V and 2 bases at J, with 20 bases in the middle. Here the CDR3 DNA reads TGCAGTGCTAGCCCCCCCCCCGGGAAGGAGACCTATAATTCACCCCTCCACTTT. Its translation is CSASPPPGKETYNSPLHF.

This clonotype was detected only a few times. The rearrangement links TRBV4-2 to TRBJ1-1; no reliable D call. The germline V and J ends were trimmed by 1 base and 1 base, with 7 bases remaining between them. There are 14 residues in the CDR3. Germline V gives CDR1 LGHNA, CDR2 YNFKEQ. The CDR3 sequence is CASSQAPGNTEAFF. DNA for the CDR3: TGTGCCAGCAGCCAAGCACCTGGGAACACTGAAGCTTTCTTT.

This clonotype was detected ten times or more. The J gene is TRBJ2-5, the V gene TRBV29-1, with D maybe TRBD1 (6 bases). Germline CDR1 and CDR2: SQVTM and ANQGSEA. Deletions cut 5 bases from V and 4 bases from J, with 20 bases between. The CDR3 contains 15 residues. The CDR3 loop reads CSVPSWGPFRETQYF. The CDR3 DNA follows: TGCAGCGTTCCTAGTTGGGGGCCGTTTAGAGAGACCCAGTACTTC.